This T cell receptor beta chain was profiled in a study of CD8+CD57+ T cells in acquired aplastic anemia. Study results and limitations: CD8+ Simpson's diversity did not differ significantly between patients and controls.

This clonotype showed up just once. Its antigen is still unknown. Using genomic DNA as the template, TCR beta VDJ and CDR3 profiling was carried out. From the reads, TCRdb called clonotypes with MiXCR, one entry per CDR3 protein. The sample includes approximately 300,000 distinct CDR3 sequences, approximately 57% of them seen just once. Sequencing involved patients with CD8+CD57+ cell expansion previously shown by flow cytometry. Source material: sorted CD4+, CD8+, or CD8+CD57+ T cells (not recorded which) from PBMCs. This TCR was sampled from a human donor with aplastic anemia.

This CDR3 reads CASSGGGNQPQHF. CDR3 in DNA: TGTGCCAGCAGTGGGGGAGGCAATCAGCCCCAGCATTTT. V usage is TRBV25-1 and J usage is TRBJ1-5; D unresolved. The CDR3 is 13 amino acids. The V end was cut by 4 bases, the J end by 2 bases, with 6 bases between. Per the germline V gene, CDR1 is MGHDK and CDR2 is SYGVNS. The variable domain in full, with the rest retrieved from reference TRBV25-1 and TRBJ1-5, is EADIYQTPRYLVIGTGKKITLECSQTMGHDKMYWYQQDPGMELHLIHYSYGVNSTEKGDLSSESTVSRIRTEHFPLTLESARPSHTSQYLCASSGGGNQPQHFGDGTRLSIL.